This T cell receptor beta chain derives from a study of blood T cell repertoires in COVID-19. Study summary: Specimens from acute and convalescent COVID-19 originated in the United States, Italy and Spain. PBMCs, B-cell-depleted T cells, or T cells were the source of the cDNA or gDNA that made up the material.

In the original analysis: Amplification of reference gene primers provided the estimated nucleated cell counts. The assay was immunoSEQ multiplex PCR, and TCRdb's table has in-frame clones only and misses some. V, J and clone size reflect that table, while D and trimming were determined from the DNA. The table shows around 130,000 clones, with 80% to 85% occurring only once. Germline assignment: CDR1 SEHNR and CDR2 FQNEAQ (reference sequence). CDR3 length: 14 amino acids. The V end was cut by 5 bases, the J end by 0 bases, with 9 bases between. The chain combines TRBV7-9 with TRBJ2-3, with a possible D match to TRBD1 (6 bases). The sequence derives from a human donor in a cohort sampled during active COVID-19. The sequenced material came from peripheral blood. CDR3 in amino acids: CASSRTVSTDTQYF. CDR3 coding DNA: TGTGCCAGCAGCCGGACAGTTAGCACAGATACGCAGTATTTT. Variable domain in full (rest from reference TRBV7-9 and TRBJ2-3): DTGVSQNPRHKITKRGQNVTFRCDPISEHNRLYWYRQTLGQGPEFLTYFQNEAQLEKSRLLSDRFSAERPKGSFSTLEIQRTEQGDSAMYLCASSRTVSTDTQYFGPGTRLTVL.